These 14 T cell receptor beta chains share one sample of origin, sequenced in a study of response to subunit inactivated influenza vaccine. TCRdb recomputed calls from the RT-PCR reads with MiXCR, one row per CDR3 protein. Of about 520,000 distinct CDR3 sequences listed, 25% were seen once; the top ten hold around 2%. The sample consisted of CD4+ T cells sorted from PBMCs, taken around 5 days after vaccination. These receptors were obtained from a man in his fifties or sixties who received an inactivated influenza vaccine.

This chain connects TRBV7-2 to TRBJ2-5, with D possibly being TRBD1 (6 bases). The CDR3 length is 14 residues. Trimming stripped 1 base from V and 5 bases from J, with 11 bases between. The germline gives CDR1 SGHTA, CDR2 FQGNSA. The chain's CDR3 is CASSLGQVGETQYF. The CDR3 DNA is TGTGCCAGCAGCTTAGGACAGGTCGGGGAGACCCAGTACTTC.

The rearrangement links TRBV5-1 to TRBJ2-5, with 10 positions matching TRBD1. Germline V lookup: CDR1 SGHRS, CDR2 YFSETQ. V shed 1 base and J 5 bases; nucleotides not matched to a gene: 8. The CDR3 loop spans 16 amino acids. In nucleotides, the CDR3 is TGCGCCAGCAGCTTGACCGGGACAGGGGTTTTTGAGACCCAGTACTTC. Translating it yields CASSLTGTGVFETQYF.

The sample holds a few counts of this clonotype. The chain joins TRBV12-3 or TRBV12-4 to TRBJ1-2; TRBD1 is a possible D gene (5 bases). The CDR3 consists of 15 residues. V was shortened by 6 bases and J by 0 bases, with 14 bases between the two germline ends. For the CDR3, the DNA is TGTGCCAGCAGACAGGCGGGGGGAGCTAACTATGGCTACACCTTC. It yields the protein CASRQAGGANYGYTF.

CDR3 in amino acids: CATSDFAGTSYNEQFF. CDR3 in DNA: TGTGCCACCAGTGATTTCGCGGGAACCTCCTACAATGAGCAGTTCTTC. J is TRBJ2-1 and V is TRBV24-1; D perhaps matches TRBD2 (6 bases). The CDR3 spans 16 residues. Trimming removed 1 base at V and 0 bases at J, with 9 bases between. Germline V gene sequence: CDR1 KGHDR, CDR2 SFDVKD.

The rearrangement uses TRBV29-1 and TRBJ1-2; 10 nucleotides align to TRBD1. The ends lost 7 bases at V and 7 bases at J; junction bases unmatched: 6. The CDR3 runs to 12 residues. Germline CDR1 SQVTM, CDR2 ANQGSEA. The CDR3 DNA reads TGCAGCGGAAGACAGGGGGCAGGTGGCTACACCTTC. Amino acid sequence: CSGRQGAGGYTF. The whole variable domain, filled in from reference TRBV29-1 and TRBJ1-2, reads SAVISQKPSRDICQRGTSLTIQCQVDSQVTMMFWYRQQPGQSLTLIATANQGSEATYESGFVIDKFPISRPNLTFSTLTVSNMSPEDSSIYLCSGRQGAGGYTFGSGTRLTVV.

The chain combines TRBV12-3 or TRBV12-4 with TRBJ1-5; TRBD1 matches at 10 bases. Losses at the gene ends were 7 bases for V and 2 bases for J; bases not matched to a gene: 5. This CDR3 has 15 amino acids. CDR3 in amino acids: CASTLGTGGNQPQHF. The CDR3 DNA follows: TGTGCCAGCACCCTGGGGACAGGGGGCAATCAGCCCCAGCATTTT.

The chain employs TRBV12-3 or TRBV12-4 and TRBJ2-7, with D perhaps matching TRBD1 (6 bases). V was clipped by 3 bases and J by 0 bases, with 12 bases between them. The CDR3 contains 15 residues. The CDR3 protein is CASSFARTASYEQYF. The CDR3 DNA follows: TGTGCCAGCAGTTTTGCCAGGACAGCCTCCTACGAGCAGTACTTC.

The CDR3 spells CASSPPRGLAGQPQHF. DNA for the CDR3: TGTGCCAGCAGCCCCCCCCGGGGCTTGGCGGGCCAGCCCCAGCATTTT. The chain links TRBV28 to TRBJ1-5; D perhaps matches TRBD1 (5 bases). V gave up 6 bases and J gave up 7 bases, with 22 bases separating them. The CDR3 is made up of 16 amino acids. Germline V CDR1 and CDR2: MDHEN, SYDVKM.

This clonotype has more than one count but fewer than ten. The rearrangement joins TRBV5-1 to TRBJ1-1, with D unclear. V lost 1 base to trimming and J lost 1 base, with 8 bases between them. CDR1 is SGHRS and CDR2 is YFSETQ in the germline V gene. The CDR3 spans 14 residues. The CDR3 loop reads CASSLWPGNTEAFF. DNA of the CDR3: TGCGCCAGCAGCTTGTGGCCGGGGAACACTGAAGCTTTCTTT.

The V and J genes are TRBV20-1 and TRBJ1-5, with 7 bases that match TRBD1. CDR1 and CDR2 from the germline V gene are DFQATT and SNEGSKA (reference sequence). The CDR3 extends over 15 amino acids. Trimming cost V 0 bases and J 4 bases; bases outside gene matches: 6. For the CDR3, the DNA is TGCAGTGCTAGAGATTTGGGACAGAGAAATCAGCCCCAGCATTTT. Translation: CSARDLGQRNQPQHF.

This clonotype was recorded a few times. The chain is built from TRBV15 and TRBJ2-1; D is unclear. This CDR3 spans 16 amino acids. CDR1 and CDR2 (germline): LNHNV, YYDKDF (reference sequence). Deletions cut 3 bases from V and 0 bases from J, with 12 bases between. The CDR3 DNA sequence: TGTGCCACCAGCAGCCCAACAGCATTCTCCTACAATGAGCAGTTCTTC. Protein sequence: CATSSPTAFSYNEQFF.

This clonotype has a handful of counts. V is TRBV12-3 or TRBV12-4 and J is TRBJ2-1; no firm D call. The CDR3 consists of 16 residues. V was shortened by 1 base and J by 3 bases, with 13 bases between the two germline ends. The CDR3 bases are TGTGCCAGCAGTTTAGTTCGCACCTCCAACTACAATGAGCAGTTCTTC. This gives the protein CASSLVRTSNYNEQFF.

The chain combines TRBV7-2 with TRBJ2-7; D not certain. Germline assignment: CDR1 SGHTA and CDR2 FQGNSA. Trimming pared 0 bases from V and 2 bases from J, leaving 8 bases between. CDR3 length: 14 amino acids. The chain's CDR3 is CASSLAAGPYEQYF. CDR3 sequence (DNA): TGTGCCAGCAGCTTAGCGGCAGGACCCTACGAGCAGTACTTC.

The chain joins TRBV29-1 to TRBJ2-1; 12 nucleotides agree with TRBD2. This CDR3 is 14 amino acids long. V was clipped by 7 bases and J by 7 bases; unmatched bases: 8. Germline CDR1 SQVTM, CDR2 ANQGSEA. CDR3 sequence (DNA): TGCAGCGCCGTACTAGCGGGAGGACGTAATGAGCAGTTCTTC. Translating gives CSAVLAGGRNEQFF.